This entry is about one T cell receptor (beta chain). The data were obtained in a study of cytomegalovirus exposure and HLA in healthy donors. PCR was performed using 60 Vbeta and 13 Jbeta primers. The table came from immunoSEQ multiplex PCR; TCRdb's copy has only in-frame clones and leaves some out. The sample lists hundreds of thousands of clones; 76% were seen once. Deletions cut 3 bases from V and 3 bases from J, with 15 bases between. Germline CDR1 SGHRS, CDR2 YFSETQ. The CDR3 contains 15 residues. The chain combines TRBV5-1 with TRBJ1-1, with D possibly matching TRBD1 (5 bases). This clonotype was sampled from a man between 18 and 35 years old in good health and CMV-seronegative. Specimen: PBMCs. The CDR3, as DNA: TGCGCCAGCAGCTCCCTTCGACGGGGGTACACTGAAGCTTTCTTT. Translating gives CASSSLRRGYTEAFF.